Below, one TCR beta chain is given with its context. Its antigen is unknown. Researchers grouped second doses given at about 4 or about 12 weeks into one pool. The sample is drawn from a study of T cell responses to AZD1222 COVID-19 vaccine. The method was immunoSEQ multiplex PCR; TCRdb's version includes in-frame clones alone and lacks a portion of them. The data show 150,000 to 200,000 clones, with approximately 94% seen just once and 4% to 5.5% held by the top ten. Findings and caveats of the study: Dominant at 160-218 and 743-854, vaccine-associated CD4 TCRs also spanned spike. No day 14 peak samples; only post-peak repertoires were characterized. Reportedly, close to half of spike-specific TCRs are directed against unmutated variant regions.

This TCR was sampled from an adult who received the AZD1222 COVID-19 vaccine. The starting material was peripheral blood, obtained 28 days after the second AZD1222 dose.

The CDR3 DNA is TGTGCCAGCAGCTTTTTACAGAGTAACACTGAAGCTTTCTTT. Protein sequence: CASSFLQSNTEAFF. The chain employs TRBV5-6 and TRBJ1-1; no clear D. This CDR3 contains 14 residues. V dropped 2 bases and J dropped 2 bases, with 10 bases sitting between them. Germline assignment: CDR1 SGHDT and CDR2 YYEEEE.